This TCR beta chain was recovered during a study of blood T cell repertoires in COVID-19. About the research overall: The study drew acute and convalescent COVID-19 samples from the United States, Italy and Spain. T cells, B-cell-depleted T cells, or PBMCs provided the cDNA or gDNA that served as material.

This CDR3 is 11 amino acids long. Germline V gene sequence: CDR1 DFQATT, CDR2 SNEGSKA (reference sequence). Trimming took off 3 bases at V and 3 bases at J, with 4 bases between the two ends. Authors' methods: Reference gene primers were amplified, and this amplification served to estimate nucleated cell counts. This table comes from immunoSEQ multiplex PCR, and its TCRdb copy is limited to in-frame clones, with some not included. D and trimming were read from the DNA, whereas the V and J calls and clone size are those reported in that table. The data show fewer than 250,000 clones, around nine tenths seen once.

Material for sequencing was peripheral blood. The receptor was isolated from a woman in her sixties with acute or convalescent COVID-19. The rearrangement joins TRBV20-1 to TRBJ2-3; D remains unclear. For the CDR3, the DNA is TGCAGTGCTAGCGTGACAGATACGCAGTATTTT. Translated: CSASVTDTQYF.